This TCR beta chain was identified during a study of T cell repertoires in cytomegalovirus infection. Points from the study as a whole: Dominating the ex vivo response were TCR beta clonotypes that were CMV-specific and HLA-C-restricted.

MiXCR, applied by TCRdb to the reads, yields one record per CDR3 protein. The sample includes 300,000 to 400,000 distinct CDR3 sequences, 15% to 20% of them seen just once. Worth noting for this clonotype: As yet, its antigen is unknown.

This CDR3 has 17 residues. In germline, CDR1 is SGHRS, CDR2 YFSETQ. After removal of 5 bases from V and 9 bases from J, the junction contained 16 bases not matched to a gene. The gene calls are TRBV5-1 and TRBJ2-1; 11 bases fit TRBD2. This receptor was identified in a human donor in good health (CMV status not recorded). Some clones in this sample may be carry-over from other donors' samples. What was sequenced was PBMCs. The CDR3 DNA follows: TGCGCCAGCAGTTTTTTACCAACTAGCGGGAGTCTCTTTGAGCAGTTCTTC. As protein: CASSFLPTSGSLFEQFF.